This T cell receptor beta chain was recorded in a study of shared clonotypes between healthy human individuals. Study at large: Researchers assigned three CD4 naive, three CD4 memory, two CD8 naive and one CD8 memory plate to each donor.

Study-wide findings and caveats: Naive CD4 clonotype sharing across a few donors was about 5.3%. As a rule, naive subsets had a larger estimated richness than memory subsets. Sample collection involved blood only; tissue repertoires are likely different.

Clones were read by immunoSEQ multiplex PCR, and TCRdb kept only the in-frame ones, dropping some. This table has 550,000 to 700,000 clones, around three quarters appearing once. To note about this clone: The antigen is undetermined.

The clonotype was recovered from a young woman in good health. Sequencing input: memory CD4+ T cells sorted from blood. Stated subset: CD45RA-negative fraction.

The CDR3 sequence: CASRTYHGTRNYNEQFF. The CDR3 bases are TGTGCCAGCAGGACATACCACGGGACTCGGAATTACAATGAGCAGTTCTTC. The rearrangement links TRBV5-8 to TRBJ2-1; TRBD2 is a possible D gene (6 bases). The germline CDR1 and CDR2 sequences are SGHTS and YDEGEE. Trimming removed 5 bases at V and 4 bases at J, with 22 bases between. The CDR3 consists of 17 residues.